Listed below are T cell receptor beta chains from one sample, sequenced in a study of Graves' ophthalmopathy and Graves' hyperthyroidism. TCRdb itself ran the multiplex PCR reads through MiXCR, one entry per CDR3 protein. The sample holds around 1.1 million distinct CDR3 sequences; about 40% are singletons and the top ten take roughly 11%. Sequencing input: peripheral blood or thyroid tissue (not recorded which). Source of these receptors: an adult man with Graves' hyperthyroidism. The CDR3 runs from the conserved cysteine through the conserved F or W. D genes are given only for firm matches. Expanded clones get a size class; other rows say once, few or many, or leave the size out.

j_call | d_call | v_call | clone_size | cdr3_nt | cdr3_aa
TRBJ1-1 | - | TRBV5-4 | - | TGTGCCAGCAGCTTGGCCGGAGGACATAATGAAGCTTTCTTT | CASSLAGGHNEAFF
TRBJ1-2 | TRBD1 | TRBV7-9 | many | TGTGCCAGCAGCTTAATTGGTCAGGGGGACGGCTACACCTTC | CASSLIGQGDGYTF
TRBJ1-2 | - | TRBV7-9 | few | TGTGCCAGCAGCTTAGCGGCTAGCGGGGGGGCCTCTGGCTACACCTTC | CASSLAASGGASGYTF
TRBJ1-1 | - | TRBV29-1 | - | TGCAGCGTGGATGTGGGGGCTGGGGGGCTTTTCTTT | CSVDVGAGGLFF
TRBJ2-7 | - | TRBV6-5 | - | TGTGCCAGCAGTTGGGACCAGGGGTACGAGCAGTACTTC | CASSWDQGYEQYF
TRBJ1-1 | - | TRBV14 | many | TGTGCCAGCAGCCAAGATGTTTGGGACCACACCGGAGGCCTCGAAGCTTTCTTT | CASSQDVWDHTGGLEAFF
TRBJ1-6 | TRBD1 | TRBV5-8 | many | TGTGCCAGCAGCTTCAGGGGGTGGGATTCACCCCTCCACTTT | CASSFRGWDSPLHF
TRBJ2-5 | TRBD2 | TRBV25-1 | - | TGTGCCAGCAGTGCTCCCCGACTAGCGGGAGGGCCGGAGACCCAGTACTTC | CASSAPRLAGGPETQYF
TRBJ1-1 | - | TRBV9 | few | TGTGCCAGGAGAGTTCCGAACACTGAAGCTTTCTTT | CARRVPNTEAFF
TRBJ2-5 | TRBD1 | TRBV11-2 | many | TGTGCCAGCAGCTTAGACGGGACAGGAGAGACCCAGTACTTC | CASSLDGTGETQYF
TRBJ1-1 | - | TRBV5-1 | many | TGCGCCAGCAGCTACGGACAAAGTGGCCCTTTTGGGAACACTGAAGCTTTCTTT | CASSYGQSGPFGNTEAFF
TRBJ2-6 | - | TRBV24-1 | - | TGTGCCACCGGGCAGGGCTACTCTGGGGCCAACGTCCTGACTTTC | CATGQGYSGANVLTF
TRBJ2-7 | - | TRBV6-5 | - | TGTGCCAGTACCGGACAGGGAGGGTCCTACGAGCAGTACTTC | CASTGQGGSYEQYF
TRBJ1-5 | - | TRBV20-1 | many | TGCAGTACCTCATATTATAGCAATCAGCCCCAGCATTTT | CSTSYYSNQPQHF
TRBJ1-6 | TRBD1 | TRBV7-9 | - | TGTGCCAGCAGCTTAAAGACAGGGCGCAATTCACCCCTCCACTTT | CASSLKTGRNSPLHF
TRBJ1-2 | - | TRBV6-5 | many | TGTGCCAGCGATTCCCGAGGGGAGGGTCATGGCTACACCTTC | CASDSRGEGHGYTF
TRBJ2-7 | - | TRBV29-1 | few | TGCAGCGCGTCGGGGAGTGGATTGGACGAGCAGTACTTC | CSASGSGLDEQYF
TRBJ2-5 | - | TRBV15 | - | TGTGCCACCAGCAGAGATCTCGTCGGGGCCGTGGAGACCCAGTACTTC | CATSRDLVGAVETQYF
TRBJ2-6 | - | TRBV15 | - | TGTGCCACCAGCAGATCAGGGGCCAACGTCCTGACTTTC | CATSRSGANVLTF
TRBJ1-5 | - | TRBV10-2 | - | TGCGCCGGACAGAGCAATCAGCCCCAGCATTTT | CAGQSNQPQHF
TRBJ2-5 | TRBD2 | TRBV7-9 | - | TGTGCCAGCAGCGGGACTAGCTCGAGGACCCAGTACTTC | CASSGTSSRTQYF
TRBJ1-4 | - | TRBV7-6 | - | TGTGCCAGCAGCTTAGGACTGGGGGATGGAAAACTGTTTTTT | CASSLGLGDGKLFF
TRBJ1-6 | - | TRBV29-1 | many | TGCAGCGTCGCCACAGGGAATAGGAATTCACCCCTCCACTTT | CSVATGNRNSPLHF
TRBJ1-6 | TRBD1 | TRBV7-2 | - | TGTGCCAGCAGCTGGACAGGGGGCAGCTATAATTCACCCCTCCACTTT | CASSWTGGSYNSPLHF
TRBJ1-2 | TRBD1 | TRBV7-6 | many | TGTGCCAGCAGCGCCGGGACAGGGGGGGAGTTTGGCTACACCTTC | CASSAGTGGEFGYTF
TRBJ1-2 | - | TRBV24-1 | - | TGTGCCACCAGCGGAGGAGGGACTTCCGGCTACACCTTC | CATSGGGTSGYTF
TRBJ1-2 | TRBD1 | TRBV6-1 | - | TGTGCCAGCAGTCCGGACCGCATACAGGGGGCCTTC | CASSPDRIQGAF
TRBJ2-5 | TRBD1 | TRBV12-3/TRBV12-4 | many | TGTGCCAGCGGGGACAGCCGGCAGACCCAGTACTTC | CASGDSRQTQYF
TRBJ2-7 | - | TRBV6-5 | - | TGTGCCAGCCAACATACGGGACCCGGGCCTTACGAGCAGTACTTC | CASQHTGPGPYEQYF
TRBJ1-5 | - | TRBV11-2 | many | TGTGCCAGCAGCTTCACACCTACCGCGCCCCAGCATTTT | CASSFTPTAPQHF
TRBJ1-6 | - | TRBV29-1 | many | TGCAGCGTTGCAGCCGCCAGGGGTTCACCCCTCCACTTT | CSVAAARGSPLHF
TRBJ2-6 | - | TRBV7-9 | - | TGTGCCAGCAGCTTAAAGGCAGGGAAGTCTTCGGGGGCCAACGTCCTGACTTTC | CASSLKAGKSSGANVLTF
TRBJ2-5 | - | TRBV29-1 | many | TGCAGCGTTGAAAAGCTCGGGGAGACCCAGTACTTC | CSVEKLGETQYF
TRBJ2-5 | - | TRBV11-2 | - | TGTGCCAGCAGCTCAGGGCAAGGGAACTTCCAAGAGACCCAGTACTTC | CASSSGQGNFQETQYF
TRBJ2-6 | - | TRBV14 | - | TGTGCCAGCTCACCTGCGCAGAGCGGAGGGGCCAACGTCCTGACTTTC | CASSPAQSGGANVLTF
TRBJ1-5 | - | TRBV15 | - | TGTGCCACCAGCAGAGATTTGGGTTTGAGCAATCAGCCCCAGCATTTT | CATSRDLGLSNQPQHF
TRBJ2-2 | TRBD2 | TRBV5-1 | - | TGCGCCAGCAGCTTGGGGAGCGGGAGAACCGCCGGGGAGCTGTTTTTT | CASSLGSGRTAGELFF
TRBJ2-7 | TRBD1 | TRBV20-1 | many | TGCAGTGGACAGGGGAAGCACGAGCAGTACTTC | CSGQGKHEQYF
TRBJ1-6 | TRBD1 | TRBV12-3/TRBV12-4 | many | TGTGCCAGCAGGACCGGGACAGGGGATTCACCCCTCCACTTT | CASRTGTGDSPLHF
TRBJ2-6 | - | TRBV12-3/TRBV12-4 | - | TGTGCCAGCAGTTCTTTAGGGGGAGGGGCCAACGTCCTGACTTTC | CASSSLGGGANVLTF
TRBJ1-2 | - | TRBV10-3 | - | TGTGCCATCAGTGAGTCGGTCACCGGCGGCTACACCTTC | CAISESVTGGYTF
TRBJ2-5 | TRBD2 | TRBV6-2/TRBV6-3 | - | TGTGCCAGCAGTCGACTGACTAGCGGAACTAAAGAGACCCAGTACTTC | CASSRLTSGTKETQYF
TRBJ2-7 | - | TRBV6-2/TRBV6-3 | many | TGTGCCAGCACCTCTTATGACAGCACCTACGAGCAGTACTTC | CASTSYDSTYEQYF
TRBJ2-5 | - | TRBV5-4 | - | TGTGCCAGCAGCTTGGCTGCCGGATTAGAGACCCAGTACTTC | CASSLAAGLETQYF
TRBJ2-5 | - | TRBV7-9 | many | TGTGCCAGCAGCCCACGAGACAAGAATCGGAGGGAGACCCAGTACTTC | CASSPRDKNRRETQYF
TRBJ1-3 | - | TRBV29-1 | - | TGCAGCGTTGAAGGGGCCGACACCATATATTTT | CSVEGADTIYF